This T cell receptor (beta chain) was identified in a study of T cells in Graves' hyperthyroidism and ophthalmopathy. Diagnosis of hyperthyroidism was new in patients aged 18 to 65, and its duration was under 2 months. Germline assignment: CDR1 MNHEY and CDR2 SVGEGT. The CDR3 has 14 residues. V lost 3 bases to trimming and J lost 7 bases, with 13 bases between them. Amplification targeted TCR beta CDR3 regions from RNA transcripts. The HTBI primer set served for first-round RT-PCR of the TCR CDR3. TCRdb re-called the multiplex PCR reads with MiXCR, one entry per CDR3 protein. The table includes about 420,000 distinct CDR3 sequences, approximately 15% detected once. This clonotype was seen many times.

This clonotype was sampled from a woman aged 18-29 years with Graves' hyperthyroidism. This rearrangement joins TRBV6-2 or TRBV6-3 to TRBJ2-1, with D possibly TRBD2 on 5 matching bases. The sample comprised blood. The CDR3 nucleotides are TGTGCCAGCAGTTATGGGCTAGCCGTTAATGAGCAGTTCTTC. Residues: CASSYGLAVNEQFF.